This T cell receptor (beta chain) is drawn from a study of T cells in women clearing cervical HPV infection. Overall study context: Controls were women whose single incident HPV16 infection cleared within 12 months without precancer or cancer.

This CDR3 contains 14 residues. Germline V gene data show CDR1 as LNHDA and CDR2 as SQIVND (reference sequence). TCRdb keeps only in-frame clones here, not all; method: immunoSEQ multiplex PCR. In all, the sample yields roughly 38,000 clones. Turning to this clone: The sequenced fragment ends 3 residues before the CDR3 boundary, so the rest is inferred from the germline J gene.

This clonotype was sampled from a woman between 18 and 70 years old with a cervical HPV16 infection that either progressed to CIN3+ or cleared (not recorded which). The sample was blood buffy coat. The chain employs TRBV19 and TRBJ1-2; 9 bases align to TRBD1. The CDR3 spells CASTAGTGYPDYTF. The DNA read from the CDR3 is TGTGCCAGTACGGCCGGGACAGGGTATCCCGAC.